A single sample gave rise to the 6 T cell receptor beta chains below, sequenced in a study of CD8+ T cells in alopecia areata. Sequencing relied on a cDNA template that was reverse transcribed from extracted RNA. TCRdb's copy holds only in-frame clones and misses some; the assay was immunoSEQ multiplex PCR. Of about 180,000 clones in the sample, approximately 56% were seen once. Sequenced material: CD4+ T cells sorted from blood, taken at week 0. All receptors come from a human donor with alopecia areata.

This chain connects TRBV30 to TRBJ1-2; 8 nucleotides align to TRBD1. Per the germline V gene, CDR1 is GTSNPN and CDR2 is SVGIG (reference sequence). The CDR3 loop spans 13 amino acids. V was clipped by 2 bases and J by 7 bases; unmatched bases: 6. CDR3 in DNA: TGTGCCTGGAGTCCAGGGGGCCCGGTTGGCTACACCTTC. It encodes CAWSPGGPVGYTF.

This chain links TRBV7-9 with TRBJ1-1; D might be TRBD1 (5 bases). CDR1 is SEHNR and CDR2 is FQNEAQ in the germline V gene (reference sequence). The length of the CDR3 is 16 residues. V was shortened by 5 bases and J by 2 bases, with 18 bases between the two germline ends. The CDR3: CASSLPRGGFNTEAFF. CDR3 nucleotides: TGTGCCAGCAGCCTCCCCCGGGGGGGGTTTAACACTGAAGCTTTCTTT.

This sequence joins TRBV29-1 and TRBJ1-1; D gene ambiguous. The V end was cut by 4 bases, the J end by 1 base, with 19 bases between. There are 16 residues in the CDR3. Germline V CDR1 and CDR2: SQVTM, ANQGSEA. CDR3: CSVAAHTLNSNTEAFF. In DNA form, the CDR3 reads TGCAGCGTTGCTGCCCATACCCTTAACTCGAACACTGAAGCTTTCTTT.

The rearrangement links TRBV14 to TRBJ1-1, with D uncertain. The CDR3 is made up of 14 amino acids. The germline V gene has CDR1 SGHDN and CDR2 FVKESK. V was clipped by 5 bases and J by 1 base, with 11 bases between them. CDR3 in amino acids: CASSYRARNTEAFF. DNA for the CDR3: TGTGCCAGCAGCTACCGAGCGCGGAACACTGAAGCTTTCTTT.

Concerning this clone: The sample carries other DNA sequences with the same CDR3. The chain carries TRBV10-3 and TRBJ2-7; D not certain. With 2 bases removed from V and 4 bases from J, the gap between germline ends came to 3 bases. The CDR3 is made up of 11 amino acids. Germline V gives CDR1 ENHRY, CDR2 SYGVKD. CDR3 region: CAISEGYEQYF. The CDR3, as DNA: TGTGCCATCAGTGAGGGGTACGAGCAGTACTTC.

The chain employs TRBV9 and TRBJ2-7; 8 bases match TRBD1. Trimming took 1 base from V and 7 from J; bases not matched to a gene: 7. The V gene's germline CDR1 is SGDLS and CDR2 YYNGEE. The CDR3 loop spans 14 amino acids. CDR3 sequence reads: CASSVSQGAGEQYF. In DNA, the CDR3 is TGTGCCAGCAGCGTAAGCCAGGGGGCGGGGGAGCAGTACTTC.